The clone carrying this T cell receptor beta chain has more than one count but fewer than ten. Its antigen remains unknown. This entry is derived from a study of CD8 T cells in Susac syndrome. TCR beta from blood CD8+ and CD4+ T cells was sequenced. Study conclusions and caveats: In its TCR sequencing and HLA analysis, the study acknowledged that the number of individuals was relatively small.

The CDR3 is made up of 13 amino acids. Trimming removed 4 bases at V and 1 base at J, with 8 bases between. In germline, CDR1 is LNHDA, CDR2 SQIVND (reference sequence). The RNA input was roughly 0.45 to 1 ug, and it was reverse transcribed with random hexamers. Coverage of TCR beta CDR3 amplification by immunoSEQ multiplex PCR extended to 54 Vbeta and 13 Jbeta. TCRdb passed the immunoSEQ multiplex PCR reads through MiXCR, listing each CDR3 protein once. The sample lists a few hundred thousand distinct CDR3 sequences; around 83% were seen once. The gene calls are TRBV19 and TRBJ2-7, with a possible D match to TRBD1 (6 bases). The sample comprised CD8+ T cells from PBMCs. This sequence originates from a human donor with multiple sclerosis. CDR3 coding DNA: TGTGCCAGTAGTACGGACAGTTCCTACGAGCAGTACTTC. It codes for CASSTDSSYEQYF.